Listed below are T cell receptor beta chains from one sample, sequenced in a study of blood T cell repertoires in COVID-19. TCRdb's copy holds only in-frame clones and misses some; the assay was immunoSEQ multiplex PCR. The sample lists roughly 80,000 clones, about 87% occurring once. Sequenced sample: peripheral blood. These receptors all come from a human donor in a cohort sampled during active COVID-19. CDR3s include the opening cysteine and the closing phenylalanine or tryptophan. D genes are given only for firm matches. The size entry is marked missing in some rows and otherwise reads once, few, many or a size class.

CDR3 length	V gene	clone size	D gene	J gene	CDR3 protein	CDR3 DNA
15	TRBV4-1	.	TRBD1	TRBJ2-3	CASSHSGQGTDTQYF	TGCGCCAGCAGCCATTCGGGACAGGGCACAGATACGCAGTATTTT
15	TRBV5-4	.	TRBD1	TRBJ1-6	CASSFRDRENSPLHF	TGTGCCAGCAGCTTTCGCGACAGGGAGAATTCACCCCTCCACTTT
13	TRBV10-3	once	.	TRBJ1-3	CAITSLPDGGIYF	TGTGCCATCACCTCCCTCCCGGACGGGGGCATATATTTT
13	TRBV15	.	.	TRBJ1-1	CATSRGLGTEAFF	TGTGCCACCAGCAGAGGTCTCGGCACTGAAGCTTTCTTT
15	TRBV30	.	TRBD2	TRBJ2-3	CAWSVRLAGTDTQYF	TGTGCCTGGAGTGTCCGTCTAGCGGGGACAGATACGCAGTATTTT
14	TRBV6-5	.	.	TRBJ2-3	CASSYSGDTDTQYF	TGTGCCAGCAGTTACTCAGGGGACACAGATACGCAGTATTTT
17	TRBV19	.	.	TRBJ2-1	CASSIGATTVVHNEQFF	TGTGCCAGTAGTATTGGGGCTACTACCGTGGTACACAATGAGCAGTTCTTC
13	TRBV7-9	.	TRBD1	TRBJ1-1	CASTRQGNTEAFF	TGTGCCAGCACCAGACAGGGGAACACTGAAGCTTTCTTT
13	TRBV19	.	.	TRBJ1-4	CATLGPAYEKLFF	TGTGCTACATTGGGGCCAGCATATGAAAAACTGTTTTTT
14	TRBV4-2	.	.	TRBJ1-2	CASSQDRRVAGYTF	TGTGCCAGCAGCCAAGATCGACGGGTCGCTGGCTACACCTTC
11	TRBV2	.	.	TRBJ2-7	CASSGAYEQYF	TGTGCCAGCAGTGGCGCCTACGAGCAGTACTTC
19	TRBV4-1	.	TRBD2	TRBJ2-2	CASSHRLAGELLRTGELFF	TGCGCCAGCAGCCATCGGCTAGCGGGGGAATTGTTAAGGACCGGGGAGCTGTTTTTT
15	TRBV9	.	.	TRBJ2-5	CASSVRNGGQETQYF	TGTGCCAGCAGCGTCCGAAATGGGGGGCAAGAGACCCAGTACTTC
17	TRBV6-1	.	.	TRBJ2-1	CASSEDLSGSSYNEQFF	TGTGCCAGCAGTGAAGACCTTAGCGGTAGCTCCTACAATGAGCAGTTCTTC
13	TRBV11-3	.	.	TRBJ2-3	CASSLDFTDTQYF	TGTGCCAGCAGCTTGGACTTCACAGATACGCAGTATTTT
14	TRBV5-6	.	.	TRBJ2-5	CASSWRGPGETQYF	TGTGCCAGCAGCTGGAGGGGGCCCGGGGAGACCCAGTACTTC
10	TRBV5-8	.	.	TRBJ2-7	CASSLAGHSF	TGTGCCAGCAGCTTGGCGGGACACAGTTTC
16	TRBV20-1	.	TRBD2	TRBJ2-1	CSASPPGGRVYNEQFF	TGCAGTGCTAGTCCACCGGGGGGTAGGGTCTACAATGAGCAGTTCTTC
16	TRBV5-1	once	.	TRBJ2-1	CASSLVPGSSYNEQFF	TGCGCCAGCAGCTTGGTACCAGGAAGCTCCTACAATGAGCAGTTCTTC
15	TRBV5-1	.	TRBD2	TRBJ2-7	CASSLKAGGSSEQYF	TGCGCCAGCAGCCTCAAGGCGGGGGGCTCCTCCGAGCAGTACTTC
14	TRBV28	.	TRBD2	TRBJ2-7	CASNLPGLGYEQYF	TGTGCCAGCAATCTCCCGGGACTAGGTTACGAGCAGTACTTC
16	TRBV6-5	once	.	TRBJ2-1	CASSSYSGRNTDGRVF	TGTGCCAGCAGTTCCTACTCGGGGAGAAACACGGACGGGCGGGTCTTC
15	TRBV29-1	once	TRBD1	TRBJ2-3	CSVAYRGTSTDTQYF	TGCAGCGTCGCCTACAGGGGCACTAGCACAGATACGCAGTATTTT
14	TRBV11-2	.	TRBD1	TRBJ1-5	CASSLNRGVQPQHF	TGTGCCAGCAGCTTAAACAGGGGCGTACAGCCCCAGCATTTT
16	TRBV28	once	TRBD2	TRBJ2-3	CASRGGVAGLSLPEYF	TGTGCCAGCAGGGGGGGGGTAGCGGGACTCTCTCTCCCCGAGTATTTT
20	TRBV5-1	.	TRBD2	TRBJ2-3	CASSLFSISGVPTSTDTQYF	TGCGCCAGCAGCTTGTTCTCTATTAGCGGGGTTCCTACTAGCACAGATACGCAGTATTTT
13	TRBV7-9	.	.	TRBJ2-1	CASSFGAALGQFF	TGTGCCAGCAGCTTCGGCGCGGCACTAGGGCAGTTCTTC
16	TRBV5-1	.	TRBD2	TRBJ2-1	CASSLEKTSAYNEQFF	TGCGCCAGCAGCTTGGAGAAGACTAGCGCTTACAATGAGCAGTTCTTC
12	TRBV12-3/TRBV12-4	.	.	TRBJ2-1	CASSLASYEQFF	TGTGCCAGCAGTTTAGCGAGCTATGAGCAGTTCTTC